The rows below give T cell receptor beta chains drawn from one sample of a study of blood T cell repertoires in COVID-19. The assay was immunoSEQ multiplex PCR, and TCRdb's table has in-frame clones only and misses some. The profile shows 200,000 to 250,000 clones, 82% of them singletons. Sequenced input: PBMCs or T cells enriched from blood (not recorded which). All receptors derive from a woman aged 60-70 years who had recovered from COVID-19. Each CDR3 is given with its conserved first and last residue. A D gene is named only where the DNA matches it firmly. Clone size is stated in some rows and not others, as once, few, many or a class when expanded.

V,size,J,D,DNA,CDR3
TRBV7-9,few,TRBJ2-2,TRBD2,TGTGCCAGCAGCTTAACTAGCGGGACCACCGGGGAGCTGTTTTTT,CASSLTSGTTGELFF
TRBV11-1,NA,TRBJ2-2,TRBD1,TGTGCCAGCAGCCCTCGGACAGGGTTTGGCGGGGAGCTGTTTTTT,CASSPRTGFGGELFF
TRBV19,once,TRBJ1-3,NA,TGTGCCAGTAGTCGACAGGGAAACACCATATATTTT,CASSRQGNTIYF
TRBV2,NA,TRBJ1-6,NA,TGTGCCAGCAGTGAAACCCTCCCGGATTCACCCCTCCACTTT,CASSETLPDSPLHF
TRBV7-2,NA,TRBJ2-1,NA,TGTGCCAGCAGCTTAGATCTCGGCAATGAGCAGTTCTTC,CASSLDLGNEQFF
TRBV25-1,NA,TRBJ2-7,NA,TGTGCCAGCAGTGAATTGGAGGGGTCCTACTCCTACGAGCAGTACTTC,CASSELEGSYSYEQYF
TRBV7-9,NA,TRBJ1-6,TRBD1,TGTGCCAGCAGCTTACGGGGGACAGGGGATTCACCCCTCCACTTT,CASSLRGTGDSPLHF
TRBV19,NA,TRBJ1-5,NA,TGTGCCAGTAGTATTGCCTCCGGGGGCAATCAGCCCCAGCATTTT,CASSIASGGNQPQHF
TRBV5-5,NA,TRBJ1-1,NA,TGTGCCAGCAGCTTGAACCCCACGGGGGGAAGGAACACTGAAGCTTTCTTT,CASSLNPTGGRNTEAFF
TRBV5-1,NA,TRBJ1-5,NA,TGCGCCAGCAGCGCTGGGGGGGGGCTCCAGCCCCAGCATTTT,CASSAGGGLQPQHF
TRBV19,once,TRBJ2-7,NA,TGTGCCAGTAGTATTAGGAGGAGTCCCTACGAGCAGTACTTC,CASSIRRSPYEQYF
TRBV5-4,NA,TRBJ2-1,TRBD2,TGTGCCAGCAGCTTGGAACTAGCGGGCAATGAGCAGTTCTTC,CASSLELAGNEQFF
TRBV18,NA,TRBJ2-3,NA,TGTGCCAGCTCAGACAGGACCACAGATACGCAGTATTTT,CASSDRTTDTQYF
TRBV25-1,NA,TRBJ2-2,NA,TGTGCCAGCAGGCGACAGGCCACCGGGGAGCTGTTTTTT,CASRRQATGELFF
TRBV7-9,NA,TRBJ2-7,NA,TGTGCCAGCAGCTTAGCGCTTTCAGGGATCTCCTACGAGCAGTACTTC,CASSLALSGISYEQYF
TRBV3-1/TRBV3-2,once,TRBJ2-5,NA,TGTGCCAGCAGCCACCCGAGGGATTTCCAAGAGACCCAGTACTTC,CASSHPRDFQETQYF
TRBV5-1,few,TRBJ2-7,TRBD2,TGCGCCAGCAGCTTGGACCTCTCTAGCGGGAGTAGACCGTGGCCCGAGCAGTACTTC,CASSLDLSSGSRPWPEQYF
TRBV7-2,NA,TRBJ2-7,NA,TGTGCCAGCAGCTTCAGGGAATACGAGCAGTACTTC,CASSFREYEQYF
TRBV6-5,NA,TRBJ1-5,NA,TGTGCCAGCATAGGGGTTTCCAATCAGCCCCAGCATTTT,CASIGVSNQPQHF
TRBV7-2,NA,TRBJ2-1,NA,TGTGCCAGCAGCCCCCGTGGGGCCTTCTCCTACAATGAGCAGTTCTTC,CASSPRGAFSYNEQFF